Listed here are 20 T cell receptor beta chains from one sample, sequenced in a study of siplizumab effects on memory and regulatory T cells. Assay: immunoSEQ multiplex PCR; the TCRdb copy retains only in-frame clones and omits some. The top ten hold roughly 1.8% of the sample, which has roughly 120,000 clones, approximately 94% seen once. Sequencing input: non-Treg CD4+ T cells sorted from blood. These receptors all stem from a human donor in good health.

This chain links TRBV7-9 with TRBJ1-4; D possibly corresponds to TRBD1 (5 bases). The CDR3 sequence is 15 residues long. V dropped 1 base and J dropped 8 bases, with 14 bases sitting between them. CDR1 SEHNR and CDR2 FQNEAQ come from the germline V gene (reference sequence). The CDR3 here is CASSLGRGVAEKLFF. DNA of the CDR3: TGTGCCAGCAGCTTAGGACGGGGGGTTGCGGAAAAACTGTTTTTT.

This chain connects TRBV18 to TRBJ2-2; D gene uncertain. Germline values: CDR1 KGHSH, CDR2 LQKENI. This CDR3 is built from 16 residues. V lost 3 bases to trimming and J lost 0 bases, with 11 bases between them. The CDR3 nucleotides read TGTGCCAGCTCACCCATTTGGTCAGCGAACACCGGGGAGCTGTTTTTT. Its translation: CASSPIWSANTGELFF.

The chain carries TRBV10-3 and TRBJ1-2, with D unresolved. The germline V and J ends were trimmed by 7 bases and 3 bases, with 9 bases remaining between them. The CDR3 has 12 amino acids. CDR1 and CDR2 (germline): ENHRY, SYGVKD. This chain's CDR3 is CAITNGDYGYTF. As DNA, the CDR3 is TGTGCCATCACTAACGGAGACTATGGCTACACCTTC.

The J gene is TRBJ2-4, the V gene TRBV7-9; tentatively, D is TRBD1 (6 bases). V was trimmed by 1 base and J by 0 bases, leaving 13 bases between them. The CDR3 spans 17 residues. The germline V gene has CDR1 SEHNR and CDR2 FQNEAQ (reference sequence). CDR3 amino acids: CASSLGQDPLAKNIQYF. The CDR3 bases are TGTGCCAGCAGCTTAGGACAGGACCCGCTAGCCAAAAACATTCAGTACTTC.

CDR3 loop: CASRGTVPSYEQYF. CDR3 sequence (DNA): TGTGCCAGCAGGGGGACAGTGCCCTCCTACGAGCAGTACTTC. The chain employs TRBV6-6 and TRBJ2-7, with TRBD1 identical over 7 bases. Germline values: CDR1 MNHNY, CDR2 SVGAGI (reference sequence). CDR3 size: 14 residues. Germline trimming cut 6 bases from V and 0 bases from J; bases unmatched to any gene: 5.

The chain links TRBV5-4 to TRBJ2-5, with 9 bases lining up with TRBD2. V lost 7 bases, J lost 2 bases, and 12 bases stayed unmatched. The germline gives CDR1 SGHNT, CDR2 YYREEE (reference sequence). The CDR3 loop spans 16 amino acids. In DNA form, the CDR3 reads TGTGCCAGCGCCCTTGGCGGGGGGGGACAGCAAGAGACCCAGTACTTC. This gives the protein CASALGGGGQQETQYF.

This clone was seen only once. The V and J genes are TRBV25-1 and TRBJ2-5; D unclear. The germline V gene encodes CDR1 MGHDK and CDR2 SYGVNS. CDR3 length equals 14 residues. Trimming took off 7 bases at V and 1 base at J, with 13 bases between the two ends. CDR3 sequence: CASTPFYGQETQYF. CDR3 bases: TGTGCCAGCACCCCCTTTTACGGCCAAGAGACCCAGTACTTC.

This chain links TRBV7-9 with TRBJ1-1, with D possibly TRBD1 on 5 matching bases. Looked up from germline, CDR1 is SEHNR and CDR2 is FQNEAQ (reference sequence). CDR3 length: 14 amino acids. Trimming cost V 0 bases and J 1 base, with 6 bases left between them. CDR3 amino acids: CASSLAGTNTEAFF. The CDR3 DNA is TGTGCCAGCAGCTTAGCAGGGACGAACACTGAAGCTTTCTTT.

This chain connects TRBV9 to TRBJ2-5, with TRBD2 identical over 14 bases. V shed 3 bases, J shed 4 bases, and the junction held 5 bases outside the gene matches. The CDR3 is made up of 16 amino acids. Germline V gene data show CDR1 as SGDLS and CDR2 as YYNGEE. The CDR3, as DNA: TGTGCCAGCAGCGCCGCCGGGACTAGCGGGGGAGAGACCCAGTACTTC. Residues: CASSAAGTSGGETQYF.

The V and J genes are TRBV6-4 and TRBJ2-3; TRBD2 is a possible D gene (5 bases). This CDR3 spans 12 amino acids. The germline V gene encodes CDR1 MRHNA and CDR2 SNTAGT. The V end was cut by 6 bases, the J end by 5 bases, with 9 bases between. The CDR3 spells CASRSEGDTQYF. For the CDR3, the DNA is TGTGCCAGCAGATCAGAGGGAGATACGCAGTATTTT.

The genes are TRBV5-6 and TRBJ1-1, with 7 bases lining up with TRBD1. V lost 3 bases, J lost 0 bases, and 2 bases stayed unmatched. CDR1 SGHDT and CDR2 YYEEEE come from the germline V gene. The CDR3 consists of 14 residues. CDR3: CASSWTGLNTEAFF. The CDR3 DNA reads as TGTGCCAGCAGCTGGACAGGATTGAACACTGAAGCTTTCTTT.

This clone was recorded a few times. This chain joins TRBV7-9 and TRBJ2-2; 8 nucleotides align to TRBD1. Looked up from germline, CDR1 is SEHNR and CDR2 is FQNEAQ (reference sequence). J lost 3 bases, V lost 3 bases, and 3 bases had no gene match. This CDR3 has 15 amino acids. The CDR3 coding sequence is TGTGCCAGCAGCTTGAGGACAGGGCACACCGGGGAGCTGTTTTTT. As protein: CASSLRTGHTGELFF.

V and J are TRBV5-6 and TRBJ2-7, with D possibly called TRBD1 or TRBD2 (5 bases each). The CDR3 consists of 12 residues. The germline V gene encodes CDR1 SGHDT and CDR2 YYEEEE. Trimming removed 4 bases from V and 12 bases from J, with 17 bases in between. CDR3 in DNA: TGTGCCAGCAGCCTGGGGCCTACTCGGGGGTACTTC. Its protein product is CASSLGPTRGYF.

This chain joins TRBV2 and TRBJ1-2; D unresolved. V was shortened by 3 bases and J by 0 bases, with 8 bases between the two germline ends. This CDR3 is built from 14 residues. Germline CDR1 SNHLY, CDR2 FYNNEI. Here the CDR3 DNA reads TGTGCCAGCAGTGAGGACGGAGCTAACTATGGCTACACCTTC. Its protein product is CASSEDGANYGYTF.

This chain connects TRBV6-5 to TRBJ1-1, with D possibly TRBD1 on 6 matching bases. The CDR3 is 12 amino acids. V was trimmed by 10 bases and J by 2 bases, leaving 11 bases between them. Germline assignment: CDR1 MNHEY and CDR2 SVGAGI. The CDR3: CAIQGPNTEAFF. CDR3 in DNA: TGTGCCATACAGGGTCCCAACACTGAAGCTTTCTTT.

The chain couples TRBV6-5 to TRBJ2-3; D perhaps matches TRBD2 (5 bases). Germline V gene data show CDR1 as MNHEY and CDR2 as SVGAGI. The V end was cut by 4 bases, the J end by 2 bases, with 16 bases between. CDR3 length: 16 residues. The CDR3 nucleotides read TGTGCCAGCAGTTTCCTGAGGGCGGCTAACACAGATACGCAGTATTTT. Translated, it gives CASSFLRAANTDTQYF.

The rearrangement uses TRBV5-1 and TRBJ1-2; D ambiguous. Germline CDR1 SGHRS, CDR2 YFSETQ. V shed 3 bases and J shed 8 bases, with 23 bases lying between them. This CDR3 is 16 amino acids long. CDR3 sequence reads: CASSWGFVADIDGYTF. Written as DNA, the CDR3 is TGCGCCAGCAGCTGGGGATTTGTCGCGGATATAGACGGCTACACCTTC.

J is TRBJ1-1 and V is TRBV7-9; D gene ambiguous. The length of the CDR3 is 14 residues. Trimming removed 2 bases at V and 3 bases at J, with 10 bases between. The V gene's germline CDR1 is SEHNR and CDR2 FQNEAQ (reference sequence). The CDR3 spells CASSLRREDTEAFF. CDR3 bases: TGTGCCAGCAGCTTACGTCGAGAGGACACTGAAGCTTTCTTT.

With respect to this clone: The junction shows a germline mismatch at one end, possibly a read error. J is TRBJ2-5 and V is TRBV7-7; D might be TRBD1 (5 bases). Germline CDR1 SSHAT, CDR2 FNYEAQ (reference sequence). CDR3 size: 13 residues. The CDR3 DNA sequence: TGTGCTAGCAGCCTGAGACAGCAAGAGACCCAGTACTTC. This sequence encodes CASSLRQQETQYF.

The J gene is TRBJ2-3, the V gene TRBV18; D is perhaps TRBD1 (5 bases). This CDR3 spans 12 amino acids. Between the trimmed V and J ends, which lost 6 bases and 5 bases, there was a span of 9 bases. Germline V gives CDR1 KGHSH, CDR2 LQKENI. In nucleotides, the CDR3 is TGTGCCAGCTCTTCAAGGGGAGATACGCAGTATTTT. Its translation: CASSSRGDTQYF. The variable domain in full, completed from reference TRBV18 and TRBJ2-3, reads NAGVMQNPRHLVRRRGQEARLRCSPMKGHSHVYWYRQLPEEGLKFMVYLQKENIIDESGMPKERFSAEFPKEGPSILRIQQVVRGDSAAYFCASSSRGDTQYFGPGTRLTVL.